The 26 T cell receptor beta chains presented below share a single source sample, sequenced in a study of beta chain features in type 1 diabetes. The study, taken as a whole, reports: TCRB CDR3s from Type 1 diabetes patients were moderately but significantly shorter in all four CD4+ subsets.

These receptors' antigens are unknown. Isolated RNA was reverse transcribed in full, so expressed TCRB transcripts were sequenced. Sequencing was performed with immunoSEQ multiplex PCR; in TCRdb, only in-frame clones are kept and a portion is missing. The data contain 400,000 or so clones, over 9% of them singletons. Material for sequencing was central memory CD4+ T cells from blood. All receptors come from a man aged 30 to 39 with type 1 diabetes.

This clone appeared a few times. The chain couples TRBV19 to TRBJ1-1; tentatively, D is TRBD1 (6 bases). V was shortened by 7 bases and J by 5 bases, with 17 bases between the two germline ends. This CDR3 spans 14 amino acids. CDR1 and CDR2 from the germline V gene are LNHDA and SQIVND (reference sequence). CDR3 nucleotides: TGTGCCAGTACAAGAAAAGGGGGAAGGACTGAAGCTTTCTTT. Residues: CASTRKGGRTEAFF. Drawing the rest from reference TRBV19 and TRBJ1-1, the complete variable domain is DGGITQSPKYLFRKEGQNVTLSCEQNLNHDAMYWYRQDPGQGLRLIYYSQIVNDFQKGDIAEGYSVSREKKESFPLTVTSAQKNPTAFYLCASTRKGGRTEAFFGQGTRLTVV.

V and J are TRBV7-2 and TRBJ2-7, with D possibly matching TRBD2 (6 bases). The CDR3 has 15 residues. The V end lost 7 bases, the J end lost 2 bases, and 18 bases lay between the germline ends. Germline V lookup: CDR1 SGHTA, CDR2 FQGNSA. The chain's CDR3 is CASNAGGTAAYEQYF. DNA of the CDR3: TGTGCCAGCAATGCCGGAGGGACCGCAGCCTACGAGCAGTACTTC.

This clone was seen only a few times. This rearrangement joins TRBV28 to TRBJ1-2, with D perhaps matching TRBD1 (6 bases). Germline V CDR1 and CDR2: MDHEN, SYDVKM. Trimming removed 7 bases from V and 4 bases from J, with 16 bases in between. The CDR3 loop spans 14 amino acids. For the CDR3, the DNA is TGTGCCAGCACTTCGGGGGGGCGAACCTATGGCTACACCTTC. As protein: CASTSGGRTYGYTF.

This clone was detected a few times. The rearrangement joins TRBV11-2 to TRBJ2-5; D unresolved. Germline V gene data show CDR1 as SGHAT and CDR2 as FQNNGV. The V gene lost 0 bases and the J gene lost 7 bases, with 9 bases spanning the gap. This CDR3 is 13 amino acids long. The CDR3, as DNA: TGTGCCAGCAGCTTAGATCGTTTGAGGACCCAGTACTTC. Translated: CASSLDRLRTQYF.

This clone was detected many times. Written as DNA, the CDR3 is TGTGCCAGCGGGTCCAGCACAGATACGCAGTATTTT. Translation gives CASGSSTDTQYF. The rearrangement uses TRBV25-1 and TRBJ2-3; no firm D call. CDR3 length equals 12 residues. The germline V gene encodes CDR1 MGHDK and CDR2 SYGVNS. The ends were cut back, 8 bases at V and 0 bases at J, with 6 bases in the middle. The full variable domain, with the rest looked up from reference TRBV25-1 and TRBJ2-3, is EADIYQTPRYLVIGTGKKITLECSQTMGHDKMYWYQQDPGMELHLIHYSYGVNSTEKGDLSSESTVSRIRTEHFPLTLESARPSHTSQYLCASGSSTDTQYFGPGTRLTVL.

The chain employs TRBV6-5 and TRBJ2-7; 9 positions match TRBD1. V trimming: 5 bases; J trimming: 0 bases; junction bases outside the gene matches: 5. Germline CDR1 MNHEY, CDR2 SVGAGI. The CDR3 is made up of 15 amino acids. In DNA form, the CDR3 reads TGTGCCAGCAGTAGGGGACAGGGCGGCTCCTACGAGCAGTACTTC. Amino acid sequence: CASSRGQGGSYEQYF.

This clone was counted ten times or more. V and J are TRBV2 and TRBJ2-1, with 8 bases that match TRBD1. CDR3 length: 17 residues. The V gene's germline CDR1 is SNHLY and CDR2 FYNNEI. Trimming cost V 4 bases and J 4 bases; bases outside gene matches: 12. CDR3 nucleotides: TGTGCCAGCAGTGCCGGGACAGGTCTGGAAAGATACAATGAGCAGTTCTTC. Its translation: CASSAGTGLERYNEQFF.

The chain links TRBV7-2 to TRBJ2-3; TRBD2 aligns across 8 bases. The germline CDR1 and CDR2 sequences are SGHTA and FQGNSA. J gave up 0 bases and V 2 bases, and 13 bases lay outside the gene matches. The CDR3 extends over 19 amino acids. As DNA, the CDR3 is TGTGCCAGCAGCTTAACCGGGACTAGATCACTGTCTAGCACAGATACGCAGTATTTT. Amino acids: CASSLTGTRSLSSTDTQYF.

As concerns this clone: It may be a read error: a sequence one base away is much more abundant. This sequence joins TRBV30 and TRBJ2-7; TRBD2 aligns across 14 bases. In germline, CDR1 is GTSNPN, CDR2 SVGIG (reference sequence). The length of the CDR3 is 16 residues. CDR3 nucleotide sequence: TGTGCCTGGAGTTCCGGGACTAGCGGGAGTCGCGATGAGCGGTTCTTC. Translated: CAWSSGTSGSRDERFF.

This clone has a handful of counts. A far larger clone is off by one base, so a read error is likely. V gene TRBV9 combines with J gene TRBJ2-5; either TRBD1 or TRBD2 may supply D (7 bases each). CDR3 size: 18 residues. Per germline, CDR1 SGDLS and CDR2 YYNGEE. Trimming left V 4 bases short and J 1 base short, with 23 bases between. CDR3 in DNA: TGTGCCAGCAGCCAGCTCCAGGGGGGGGCCCCGGGCCAAGAGACCCAGTACTTC. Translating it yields CASSQLQGGAPGQETQYF. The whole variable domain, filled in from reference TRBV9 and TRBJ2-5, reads DSGVTQTPKHLITATGQRVTLRCSPRSGDLSVYWYQQSLDQGLQFLIQYYNGEERAKGNILERFSAQQFPDLHSELNLSSLELGDSALYFCASSQLQGGAPGQETQYFGPGTRLLVL.

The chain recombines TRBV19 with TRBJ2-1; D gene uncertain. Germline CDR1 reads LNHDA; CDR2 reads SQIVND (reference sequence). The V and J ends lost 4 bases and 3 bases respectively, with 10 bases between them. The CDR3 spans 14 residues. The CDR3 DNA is TGTGCCAGTAGTAAGGTGGTGGGCTACAATGAGCAGTTCTTC. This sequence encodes CASSKVVGYNEQFF. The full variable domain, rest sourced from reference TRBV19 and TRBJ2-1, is DGGITQSPKYLFRKEGQNVTLSCEQNLNHDAMYWYRQDPGQGLRLIYYSQIVNDFQKGDIAEGYSVSREKKESFPLTVTSAQKNPTAFYLCASSKVVGYNEQFFGPGTRLTVL.

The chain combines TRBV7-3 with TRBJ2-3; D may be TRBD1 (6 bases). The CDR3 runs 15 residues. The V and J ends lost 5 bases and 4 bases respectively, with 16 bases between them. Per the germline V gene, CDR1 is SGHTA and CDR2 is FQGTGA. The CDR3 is CASSRERGKADTQYF. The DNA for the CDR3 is TGTGCCAGCAGCCGAGAAAGGGGGAAGGCAGATACGCAGTATTTT.

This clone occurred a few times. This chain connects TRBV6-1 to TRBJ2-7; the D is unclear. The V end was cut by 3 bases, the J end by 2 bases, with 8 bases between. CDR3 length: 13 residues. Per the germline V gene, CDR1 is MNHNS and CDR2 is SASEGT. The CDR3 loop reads CASSERPAYEQYF. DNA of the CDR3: TGTGCCAGCAGTGAGAGACCTGCCTACGAGCAGTACTTC.

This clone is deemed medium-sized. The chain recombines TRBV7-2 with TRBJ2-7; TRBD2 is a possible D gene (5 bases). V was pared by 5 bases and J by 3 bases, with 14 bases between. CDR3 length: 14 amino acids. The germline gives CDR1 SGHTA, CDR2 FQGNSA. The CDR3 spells CASSQDYRNYEQYF. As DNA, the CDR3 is TGTGCCAGCAGCCAAGACTACCGTAACTACGAGCAGTACTTC.

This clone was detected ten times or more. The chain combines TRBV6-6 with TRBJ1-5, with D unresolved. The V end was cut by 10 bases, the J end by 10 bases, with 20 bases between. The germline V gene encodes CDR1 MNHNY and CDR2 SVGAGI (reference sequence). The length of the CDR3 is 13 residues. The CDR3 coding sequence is TGTGCCACTGGCCGGACTGAGGGTCACCCCCAGCATTTT. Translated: CATGRTEGHPQHF.

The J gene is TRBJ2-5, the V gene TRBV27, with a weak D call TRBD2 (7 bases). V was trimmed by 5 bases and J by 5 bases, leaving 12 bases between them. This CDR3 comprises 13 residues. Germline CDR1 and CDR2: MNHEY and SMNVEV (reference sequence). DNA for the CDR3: TGTGCCAGCAGTATACAGGGAGGGGAGACCCAGTACTTC. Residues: CASSIQGGETQYF.

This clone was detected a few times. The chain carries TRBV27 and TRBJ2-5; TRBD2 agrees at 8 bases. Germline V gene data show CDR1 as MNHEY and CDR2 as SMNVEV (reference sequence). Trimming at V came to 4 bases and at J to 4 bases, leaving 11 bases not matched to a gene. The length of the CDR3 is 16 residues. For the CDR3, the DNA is TGTGCCAGCAGTTCTCAACGGTTAGCGGGACTAGAGACCCAGTACTTC. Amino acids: CASSSQRLAGLETQYF.

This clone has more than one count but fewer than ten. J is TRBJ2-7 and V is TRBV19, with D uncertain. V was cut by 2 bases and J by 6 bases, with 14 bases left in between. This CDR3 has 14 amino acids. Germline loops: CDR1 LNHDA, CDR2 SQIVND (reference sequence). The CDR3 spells CASSILRTSPEQYF. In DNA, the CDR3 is TGTGCCAGTAGTATATTAAGGACGAGCCCCGAGCAGTACTTC.

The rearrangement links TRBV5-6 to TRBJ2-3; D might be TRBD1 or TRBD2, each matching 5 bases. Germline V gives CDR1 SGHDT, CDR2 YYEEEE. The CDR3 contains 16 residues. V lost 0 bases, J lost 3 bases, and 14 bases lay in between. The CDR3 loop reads CASSLVGGEGTDTQYF. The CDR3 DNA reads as TGTGCCAGCAGCTTGGTCGGCGGTGAGGGGACAGATACGCAGTATTTT.

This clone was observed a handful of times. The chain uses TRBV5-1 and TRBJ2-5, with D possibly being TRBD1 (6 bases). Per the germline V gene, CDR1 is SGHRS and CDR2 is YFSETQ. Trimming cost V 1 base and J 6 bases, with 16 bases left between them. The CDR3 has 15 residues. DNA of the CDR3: TGCGCCAGCAGCTTGAGTCTACAGGGTGGACAGACCCAGTACTTC. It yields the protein CASSLSLQGGQTQYF.

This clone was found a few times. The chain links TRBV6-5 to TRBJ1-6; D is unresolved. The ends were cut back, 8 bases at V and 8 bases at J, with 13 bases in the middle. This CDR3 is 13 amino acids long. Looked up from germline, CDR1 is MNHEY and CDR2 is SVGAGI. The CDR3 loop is CASAQTQDSPLHF. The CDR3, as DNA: TGTGCCAGCGCTCAGACCCAAGATTCACCCCTCCACTTT.

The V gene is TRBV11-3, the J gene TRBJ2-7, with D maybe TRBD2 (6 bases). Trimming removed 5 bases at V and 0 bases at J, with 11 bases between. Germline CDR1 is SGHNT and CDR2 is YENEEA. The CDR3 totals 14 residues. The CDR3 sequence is CASSPGGSSYEQYF. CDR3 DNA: TGTGCCAGCAGCCCAGGAGGGAGCTCCTACGAGCAGTACTTC.

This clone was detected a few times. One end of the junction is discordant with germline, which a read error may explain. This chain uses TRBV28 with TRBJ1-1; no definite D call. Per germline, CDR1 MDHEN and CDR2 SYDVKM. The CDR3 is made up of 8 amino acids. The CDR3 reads CAVGRMLF. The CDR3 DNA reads TGTGCCGTGGGCCGGATGCTCTTT.

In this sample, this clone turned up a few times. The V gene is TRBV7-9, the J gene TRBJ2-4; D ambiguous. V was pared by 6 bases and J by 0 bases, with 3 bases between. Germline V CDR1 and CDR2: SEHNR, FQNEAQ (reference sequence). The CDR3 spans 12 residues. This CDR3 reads CASSVAKNIQYF. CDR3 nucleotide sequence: TGTGCCAGCAGTGTAGCCAAAAACATTCAGTACTTC.

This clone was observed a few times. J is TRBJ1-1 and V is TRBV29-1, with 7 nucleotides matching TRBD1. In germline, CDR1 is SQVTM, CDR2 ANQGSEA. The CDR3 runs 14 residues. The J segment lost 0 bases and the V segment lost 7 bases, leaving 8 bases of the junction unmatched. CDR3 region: CSAGTGELNTEAFF. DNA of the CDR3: TGCAGCGCCGGTACAGGGGAGCTGAACACTGAAGCTTTCTTT.

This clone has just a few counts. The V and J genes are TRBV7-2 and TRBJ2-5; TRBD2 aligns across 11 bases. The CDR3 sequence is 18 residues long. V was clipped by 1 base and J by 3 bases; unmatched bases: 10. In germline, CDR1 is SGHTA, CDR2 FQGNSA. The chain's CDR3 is CASSLGVAGGYGEETQYF. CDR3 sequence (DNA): TGTGCCAGCAGCTTAGGGGTAGCGGGAGGGTATGGGGAAGAGACCCAGTACTTC. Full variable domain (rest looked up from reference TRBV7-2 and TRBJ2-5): GAGVSQSPSNKVTEKGKDVELRCDPISGHTALYWYRQSLGQGLEFLIYFQGNSAPDKSGLPSDRFSAERTGGSVSTLTIQRTQQEDSAVYLCASSLGVAGGYGEETQYFGPGTRLLVL.